Shown below are 26 T cell receptor beta chains from a single sample sequenced in a study of T-cell reconstitution after alpha-beta-depleted transplantation in children. The authors prepared the TCRbeta library with unique molecular identifiers. TCRdb re-derived calls from the PCR reads in MiXCR, one entry per CDR3 protein. This sample has about 980,000 distinct CDR3 sequences, with roughly 31% found just once. Sample: PBMCs, mostly from graft donor cells, taken 360 days after TCRalphabeta/CD19-depleted stem cell transplant. The receptor set was obtained from a boy in the first two years of life who had a stem cell transplant for SCID, so the T cells may come from the graft donor.

For this clonotype: A read error may account for a junction end that differs from germline. The chain combines TRBV6-2 or TRBV6-3 with TRBJ1-3, with 8 bases that match TRBD1. The germline CDR1 and CDR2 sequences are MNHEY and SVGEGT. CDR3 length: 11 amino acids. The CDR3 here is CASSYPTGETF. The CDR3 DNA reads TGTGCCAGCAGTTACCCGACAGGGGAGACCTTT.

The chain carries TRBV10-3 and TRBJ1-2; 11 positions agree with TRBD1. The CDR3 has 17 residues. The germline gives CDR1 ENHRY, CDR2 SYGVKD. With V trimmed by 1 base and J by 5 bases, 9 bases remained unmatched. CDR3 sequence reads: CAISEWGQGVRKYGYTF. The DNA of the CDR3 is TGTGCCATCAGTGAGTGGGGACAGGGGGTTCGCAAGTATGGCTACACCTTC.

This clonotype was recorded at least ten times. V is TRBV10-1 and J is TRBJ2-3, with 11 bases that match TRBD2. With V trimmed by 5 bases and J by 4 bases, 8 bases remained unmatched. The CDR3 sequence is 16 residues long. CDR1 is WNHNN, CDR2 SYGVQD, per germline (reference sequence). The CDR3: CASSPVSGGAPDTQYF. The CDR3 DNA is TGCGCCAGCAGTCCCGTTAGCGGGGGGGCCCCAGATACGCAGTATTTT.

The chain couples TRBV20-1 to TRBJ1-6; D is ambiguous. V lost 6 bases, J lost 9 bases, and 15 bases lay in between. The CDR3 extends over 13 amino acids. Germline CDR1 reads DFQATT; CDR2 reads SNEGSKA (reference sequence). The CDR3 is CSAGSRSRSPLHF. DNA for the CDR3: TGCAGTGCCGGGTCCAGGTCTCGTTCACCCCTCCACTTT.

The rearrangement links TRBV12-3 or TRBV12-4 to TRBJ2-1; the D gene could be TRBD1 or TRBD2 (6 bases each). The CDR3 runs to 18 residues. Trimming shortened V by 5 bases and J by 5 bases, and 25 bases separated the two germline ends. The DNA of the CDR3 is TGTGCCAGCAGTCCCCCCTCCGAGGGGGGCGGGCGGGACAATGAGCAGTTCTTC. This gives the protein CASSPPSEGGGRDNEQFF.

The rearrangement joins TRBV20-1 to TRBJ1-1; D call uncertain. CDR1 and CDR2 from the germline V gene are DFQATT and SNEGSKA (reference sequence). The CDR3 runs 11 residues. Trimming removed 0 bases from V and 8 bases from J, with 7 bases in between. CDR3 in DNA: TGCAGTGCTAGAGATGGGAGGGAAGCTTTCTTT. Protein sequence: CSARDGREAFF.

This clonotype occurred a few times. The chain employs TRBV12-3 or TRBV12-4 and TRBJ2-7; 7 nucleotides line up with TRBD2. The V gene end was trimmed by 6 bases and the J gene end by 7 bases; junction bases not matched to a gene: 3. This CDR3 is built from 11 residues. The CDR3 region is CASSRREEQYF. For the CDR3, the DNA is TGTGCCAGCAGCCGGCGGGAGGAGCAGTACTTC.

J is TRBJ2-3 and V is TRBV4-2, with D possibly TRBD2 on 8 matching bases. V was clipped by 0 bases and J by 8 bases, with 24 bases between them. The germline V gene encodes CDR1 LGHNA and CDR2 YNFKEQ. The CDR3 runs to 18 residues. The DNA of the CDR3 is TGTGCCAGCAGCCAAGATAGGGTTAGCGGGGTCCCAGGGGGTACGCAGTATTTT. It translates to CASSQDRVSGVPGGTQYF.

The chain employs TRBV6-1 and TRBJ1-2; possibly TRBD1 for D (5 bases). This CDR3 has 16 residues. Germline V gene lookup returns CDR1 MNHNS and CDR2 SASEGT. The ends were cut back, 5 bases at V and 6 bases at J, with 22 bases in the middle. Here the CDR3 reads CASSTKHNGAYHGYTF. CDR3 DNA sequence: TGTGCCAGCAGTACGAAGCATAACGGGGCGTACCATGGCTACACCTTC.

This chain connects TRBV10-3 to TRBJ2-5; 9 bases are a match to TRBD1. Trimming removed 4 bases from V and 1 base from J; junction bases left unmatched: 7. This CDR3 contains 16 residues. Germline V gene lookup returns CDR1 ENHRY and CDR2 SYGVKD. CDR3 sequence: CAISGHLDRGQETQYF. For the CDR3, the DNA is TGTGCCATCAGTGGACACCTGGACAGGGGCCAAGAGACCCAGTACTTC.

The sample holds a few counts of this clonotype. The V call is TRBV27, the J call TRBJ1-2, with 7 positions matching TRBD1. The CDR3 has 13 amino acids. The ends lost 6 bases at V and 5 bases at J; junction bases unmatched: 6. Germline-derived CDR1 and CDR2 are MNHEY and SMNVEV (reference sequence). The chain's CDR3 is CASRAGTEYGYTF. CDR3 bases: TGTGCCAGCAGAGCCGGGACAGAATATGGCTACACCTTC.

In DNA, the CDR3 is TGTGCCAGCAGTCCATATATAGGACAGGGTCTCGGAAATGAGCAGTTCTTC. Translating it yields CASSPYIGQGLGNEQFF. The chain recombines TRBV12-3 or TRBV12-4 with TRBJ2-1; 8 nucleotides line up with TRBD1. V trimming: 5 bases; J trimming: 7 bases; junction bases outside the gene matches: 16. This CDR3 comprises 17 residues.

This clonotype has more than one count but fewer than ten. CDR3 bases: TGCGCCAGCAGCCAAGAAGGGACAGGGAGTGCTACCTCGCAGTTCTTC. Its translation is CASSQEGTGSATSQFF. The chain employs TRBV4-1 and TRBJ2-1; 9 nucleotides match TRBD1. With V trimmed by 0 bases and J by 12 bases, 12 bases remained unmatched. The CDR3 sequence is 16 residues long. In germline, CDR1 is MGHRA, CDR2 YSYEKL.

The CDR3 region is CASSFGGPWAFF. The CDR3 region has the DNA TGTGCCAGCAGTTTTGGCGGGCCGTGGGCTTTCTTT. The V and J genes are TRBV12-3 or TRBV12-4 and TRBJ1-1; D is uncertain. CDR3 length: 12 residues. Deletions cut 3 bases from V and 11 bases from J, with 13 bases between.

The chain couples TRBV25-1 to TRBJ2-3; D unclear. V lost 0 bases and J 2 bases, leaving 6 bases between the germline ends. The CDR3 is 14 residues long. Germline V gives CDR1 MGHDK, CDR2 SYGVNS. The chain's CDR3 is CASSEYQDTDTQYF. As DNA, the CDR3 is TGTGCCAGCAGTGAATATCAGGACACAGATACGCAGTATTTT.

This clonotype was picked up a small number of times. The rearrangement links TRBV28 to TRBJ1-5; no reliable D call. Germline V gene data show CDR1 as MDHEN and CDR2 as SYDVKM. The CDR3 is 14 amino acids. V shed 5 bases and J shed 3 bases, with 11 bases lying between them. CDR3 nucleotides: TGTGCCAGCAGTGTCCCGGGGTACAATCAGCCCCAGCATTTT. Its translation is CASSVPGYNQPQHF.

This clonotype was counted ten times or more. The genes are TRBV15 and TRBJ2-7; TRBD2 agrees at 12 bases. This CDR3 comprises 19 residues. Germline V gene sequence: CDR1 LNHNV, CDR2 YYDKDF (reference sequence). Trimming removed 0 bases from V and 4 bases from J; junction bases left unmatched: 13. DNA for the CDR3: TGTGCCACCAGCAGAGATACCCTCTCCGCTAGCGGGGGGGGGTACGAGCAGTACTTC. This gives the protein CATSRDTLSASGGGYEQYF. The variable domain in full, completed from reference TRBV15 and TRBJ2-7, reads DAMVIQNPRYQVTQFGKPVTLSCSQTLNHNVMYWYQQKSSQAPKLLFHYYDKDFNNEADTPDNFQSRRPNTSFCFLDIRSPGLGDTAMYLCATSRDTLSASGGGYEQYFGPGTRLTVT.

This clonotype has at least ten counts. For the CDR3, the DNA is TGCAGTGCTAGAGATTTCCGACTCCAGCATTTT. This sequence encodes CSARDFRLQHF. The V and J genes are TRBV20-1 and TRBJ1-5; D gene ambiguous. With 0 bases removed from V and 12 bases from J, the gap between germline ends came to 9 bases. The CDR3 length is 11 residues. Germline assignment: CDR1 DFQATT and CDR2 SNEGSKA (reference sequence).

The chain combines TRBV12-3 or TRBV12-4 with TRBJ2-7; a possible D gene is TRBD2 (6 bases). V lost 5 bases and J lost 4, with 9 bases in between. The CDR3 loop spans 12 amino acids. The CDR3 bases are TGTGCCAGCAGTAATAGCGGATACGAGCAGTACTTC. It encodes CASSNSGYEQYF.

This clonotype was seen a few times. The V gene is TRBV20-1, the J gene TRBJ2-5; TRBD2 matches 10 bases. The CDR3 contains 16 residues. Germline CDR1 and CDR2: DFQATT and SNEGSKA (reference sequence). The V and J ends lost 6 bases and 1 base, in that order; junction bases with no gene match: 11. The CDR3 loop is CSASVLAGDRQETQYF. DNA for the CDR3: TGCAGTGCCAGCGTCCTAGCGGGGGACCGCCAAGAGACCCAGTACTTC.

The genes are TRBV5-1 and TRBJ2-5; a possible D gene is TRBD2 (5 bases). Trimming took off 1 base at V and 1 base at J, with 11 bases between the two ends. The CDR3 runs to 15 residues. The V gene's germline CDR1 is SGHRS and CDR2 YFSETQ. The CDR3 region has the DNA TGCGCCAGCAGCTTGTTTGGGAGCCTCCAAGAGACCCAGTACTTC. It encodes CASSLFGSLQETQYF.

This sequence joins TRBV4-2 and TRBJ2-5, with TRBD2 identical over 8 bases. The germline V gene encodes CDR1 LGHNA and CDR2 YNFKEQ. CDR3 length: 17 amino acids. V shed 0 bases and J 4 bases; nucleotides not matched to a gene: 10. Written as DNA, the CDR3 is TGTGCCAGCAGCCAAGATCCAGACGGGGGGGCGGGAGAGACCCAGTACTTC. Translated: CASSQDPDGGAGETQYF.

The chain carries TRBV29-1 and TRBJ2-7; D gene uncertain. V lost 4 bases to trimming and J lost 4 bases, with 14 bases between them. Germline-derived CDR1 and CDR2 are SQVTM and ANQGSEA. The CDR3 has 13 amino acids. The CDR3 DNA follows: TGCAGCGTTGCGGAGATGACGGCATACGAGCAGTACTTC. As protein: CSVAEMTAYEQYF.

A few counts support this clonotype. The J gene is TRBJ1-4, the V gene TRBV10-3; D not resolved. V shed 10 bases and J shed 3 bases, with 15 bases lying between them. The CDR3 length is 14 residues. The germline V gene has CDR1 ENHRY and CDR2 SYGVKD. CDR3 region: CATSDLWANEKLFF. The CDR3 DNA sequence: TGTGCCACCTCGGACCTTTGGGCTAATGAAAAACTGTTTTTT.

A few counts support this clonotype. CDR3 nucleotides: TGTGCCAGCAGCCAAACCCCATCCAATGAGCAGTTCTTC. Residues: CASSQTPSNEQFF. The V gene is TRBV7-9, the J gene TRBJ2-1; D not certain. CDR1 and CDR2 from the germline V gene are SEHNR and FQNEAQ (reference sequence). The CDR3 totals 13 residues. The V gene lost 5 bases and the J gene lost 6 bases, with 11 bases spanning the gap.

J is TRBJ1-5 and V is TRBV6-1; no reliable D call. Per the germline V gene, CDR1 is MNHNS and CDR2 is SASEGT. CDR3 length: 14 amino acids. Trimming stripped 3 bases from V and 6 bases from J, with 12 bases between. As DNA, the CDR3 is TGTGCCAGCAGTGATGGTCTAGAGGTTCAGCCCCAGCATTTT. It encodes CASSDGLEVQPQHF.